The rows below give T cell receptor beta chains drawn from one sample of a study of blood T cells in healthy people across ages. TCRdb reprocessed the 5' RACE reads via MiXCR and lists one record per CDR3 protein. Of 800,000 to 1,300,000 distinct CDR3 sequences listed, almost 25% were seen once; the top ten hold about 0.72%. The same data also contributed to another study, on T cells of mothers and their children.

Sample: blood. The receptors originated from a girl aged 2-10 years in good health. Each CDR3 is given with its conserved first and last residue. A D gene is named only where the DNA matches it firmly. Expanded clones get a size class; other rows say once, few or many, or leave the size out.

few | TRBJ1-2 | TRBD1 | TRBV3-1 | TGTGCCAGCAGCCAAGGACTGACAGGGTGGAGTACTAACTATGGCTACACCTTC | CASSQGLTGWSTNYGYTF
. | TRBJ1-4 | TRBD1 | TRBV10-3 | TGTGCCATCAGTGATGAGGGGACAGGAAGGGAAAAACTGTTTTTT | CAISDEGTGREKLFF
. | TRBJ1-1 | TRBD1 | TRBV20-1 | TGCAGTGCTAGAGGAGGACAGGGGCGTACTGAAGCTTTCTTT | CSARGGQGRTEAFF
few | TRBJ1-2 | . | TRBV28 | TGTGCCAGCAGTTTATGGGGAGAAGTAAAACTCGATGGCTACACCTTC | CASSLWGEVKLDGYTF
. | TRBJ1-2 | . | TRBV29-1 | TGCAGCGTTGTGGCAGGGAGTTACTATGGCTACACCTTC | CSVVAGSYYGYTF
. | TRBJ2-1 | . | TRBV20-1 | TGCAGTGCTAGAGCCGGGGGACTCAATGAGCAGTTCTTC | CSARAGGLNEQFF
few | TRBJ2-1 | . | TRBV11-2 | TGTGCCAGCAGTTCGAGGCAGGGAAACAATGAGCAGTTCTTC | CASSSRQGNNEQFF
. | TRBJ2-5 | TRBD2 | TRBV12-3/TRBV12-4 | TGTGCCAGCAGTTATGGCGGGAGAATGGGAGAGACCCAGTACTTC | CASSYGGRMGETQYF
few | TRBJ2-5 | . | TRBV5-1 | TGCGCCAGCATGCTACAGGGAGGGGAGACCCAGTACTTC | CASMLQGGETQYF
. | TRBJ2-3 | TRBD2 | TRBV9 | TGTGCCAGCAGCGTAGGAGTAACGGGAGGGCCTCAAGATACGCAGTATTTT | CASSVGVTGGPQDTQYF
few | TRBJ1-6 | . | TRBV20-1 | TGCAGTGCTAGAAAGCCCGTTCATAATTCACCCCTCCACTTT | CSARKPVHNSPLHF
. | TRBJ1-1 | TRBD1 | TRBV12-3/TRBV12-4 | TGTGCCAGCAGTATACAGGGGGGTACTGAAGCTTTCTTT | CASSIQGGTEAFF
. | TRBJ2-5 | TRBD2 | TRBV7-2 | TGTGCCAGCAGCCGGGAGGATGGGGGGACCCAGTACTTC | CASSREDGGTQYF
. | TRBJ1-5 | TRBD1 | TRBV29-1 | TGCAGCGTACTGACAGGGTCCAGTTTAGAGCCCCAGCATTTT | CSVLTGSSLEPQHF
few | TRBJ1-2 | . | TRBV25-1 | TGTGCCAGCAGGGATTCGGGGGGGTCGGGCTACACCTTC | CASRDSGGSGYTF
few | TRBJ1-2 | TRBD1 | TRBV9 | TGTGCCAGCAGCGAACAGGGGGCAGGCTATGGCTACACCTTC | CASSEQGAGYGYTF
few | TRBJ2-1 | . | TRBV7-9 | TGTGCCAGCAGCAAAAGCGGAAGCTCCTACAATGAGCAGTTCTTC | CASSKSGSSYNEQFF
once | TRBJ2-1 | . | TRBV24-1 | TGTGCCACCAGTGATTTGCAAATGGAAGGGTCCTCCTACAATGAGCAGTTCTTC | CATSDLQMEGSSYNEQFF
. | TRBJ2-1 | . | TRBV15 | TGTGCCACCAGCTTGTCCGAGACAGTCTTATACAATGAGCAGTTCTTC | CATSLSETVLYNEQFF
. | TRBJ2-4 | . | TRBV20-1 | TGCAGTGCTAGACCCCAGACCAAAAACATTCAGTACTTC | CSARPQTKNIQYF
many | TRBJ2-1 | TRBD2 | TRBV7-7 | TGTGCTAGCAGCTTAGGGTCTTGGGCTAGCGGGAAGAATGAGCAGTTCTTC | CASSLGSWASGKNEQFF
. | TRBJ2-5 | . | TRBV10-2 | TGCACCAGCAGTATCCAGGGGGGAGAGACCCAGTACTTC | CTSSIQGGETQYF
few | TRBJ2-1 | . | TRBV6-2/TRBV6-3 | TGTGCCAGCAGTTACCACCAGTTACCTGCGCAGTTCTTC | CASSYHQLPAQFF
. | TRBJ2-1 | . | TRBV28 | TGTGCCAGCAGGATGGGCGGCGGACACAATGAGCAGTTCTTC | CASRMGGGHNEQFF
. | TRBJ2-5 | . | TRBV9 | TGTGCCAGCGGACTGGGGACGGGCTCTAGGGGACAAAAGACCCAGTACTTC | CASGLGTGSRGQKTQYF
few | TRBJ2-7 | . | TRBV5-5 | TGTGCCAGCAGCTTGGGCCATAGACAGCCCTCCCTCGAGCAGTACTTC | CASSLGHRQPSLEQYF
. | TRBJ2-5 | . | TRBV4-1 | TGCGCCAGCAGCCTGACCGCGACCGACTTTCAAGAGACCCAGTACTTC | CASSLTATDFQETQYF
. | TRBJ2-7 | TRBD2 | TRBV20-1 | TGCAGTGCTAGGGCACCGGGACTAGCGGGGGATGCCTACGAGCAGTACTTC | CSARAPGLAGDAYEQYF
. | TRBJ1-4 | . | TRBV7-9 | TGTGCCAGCAGCTTTCCGGACAGCCCTAATGAAAAACTGTTTTTT | CASSFPDSPNEKLFF
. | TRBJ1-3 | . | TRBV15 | TGTGCCACCAGCAGCTCCGGGCTCTTGGGTGGAAACACCATATATTTT | CATSSSGLLGGNTIYF
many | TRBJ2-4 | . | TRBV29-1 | TGCAGCGTTGAGGGTCTAGAAAACATTCAGTACTTC | CSVEGLENIQYF
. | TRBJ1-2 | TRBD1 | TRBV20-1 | TGCAGTGCGCTGATCAGGGGGCGCTGGGAAGTTTTAAACTATGGCCACACCTTC | CSALIRGRWEVLNYGHTF
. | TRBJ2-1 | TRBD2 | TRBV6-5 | TGTGCCAGCAGTTACTCAGCGGGATCCACCTACAATGAGCAGTTCTTC | CASSYSAGSTYNEQFF
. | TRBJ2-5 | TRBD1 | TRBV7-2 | TGTGCCAGCAGCCCAGGGACAGGGGGTCACCAAGAGACCCAGTACTTC | CASSPGTGGHQETQYF
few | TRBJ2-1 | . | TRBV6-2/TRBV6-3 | TGTGCCACTAGGGGGGCGGGTGAGCAGTTCTTC | CATRGAGEQFF
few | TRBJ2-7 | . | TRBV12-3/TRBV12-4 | TGTGCCAGCAGTTTTGGAAGGTTCAGCTCCTACGAGCAGTACTTC | CASSFGRFSSYEQYF
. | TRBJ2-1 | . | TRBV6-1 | TGTGCCAGCAGTGGGGTAGGTGGAGCATACAATGAGCAGTTCTTC | CASSGVGGAYNEQFF
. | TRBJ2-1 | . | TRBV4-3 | TGCGCCAGCAGCCAAGAGCTGTGGGACTTGACTAATGAGCAGTTCTTC | CASSQELWDLTNEQFF
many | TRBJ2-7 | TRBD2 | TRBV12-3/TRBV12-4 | TGTGCCAGCAGCCCATTAGCGGGAGGGTCCTACGAGCAGTACTTC | CASSPLAGGSYEQYF
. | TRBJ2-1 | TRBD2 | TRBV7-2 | TGTGCCAGCAGCCACCATAGCGGGAGAATGATGAACAATGAGCAGTTCTTC | CASSHHSGRMMNNEQFF
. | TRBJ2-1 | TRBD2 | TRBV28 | TGTGCCAGCAGGCCACCTAGCGGGCTCAATGAGCAGTTCTTC | CASRPPSGLNEQFF
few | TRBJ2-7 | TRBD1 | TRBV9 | TGTGCCAGCATCGAGGGGACAGCCAGCTACGAGCAGTACTTC | CASIEGTASYEQYF
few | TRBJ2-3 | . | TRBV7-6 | TGTGCCAGCAGCTTAGCGGGACAACCAGATACGCAGTATTTT | CASSLAGQPDTQYF
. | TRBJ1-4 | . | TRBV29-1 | TGCAGCGTTGAAGGTCGAGACCGACAAGGGACACGTAGTGAAAAACTGTTTTTT | CSVEGRDRQGTRSEKLFF
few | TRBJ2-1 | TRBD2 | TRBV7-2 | TGTGCCAGCAGCATACTAGCGGAAGGGGCCCACAATGAGCAGTTCTTC | CASSILAEGAHNEQFF
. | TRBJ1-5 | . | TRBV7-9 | TGTGCCAGCAGCGCATCAGGGAGCCCCAATCAGCCCCAGCATTTT | CASSASGSPNQPQHF